The 12 T cell receptor beta chains in this list originate from one sample, sequenced in a study of blood T cell repertoires in COVID-19. Produced via immunoSEQ multiplex PCR; TCRdb's table is partial and in-frame only. The sample records around 450,000 clones, around 91% being singletons. The specimen was PBMCs or T cells enriched from blood (not recorded which). These receptors originate from a man younger than 35 who had recovered from COVID-19.

This chain joins TRBV23-1 and TRBJ1-4, with D perhaps TRBD1 (6 bases). TRBV23-1 qualifies as an ORF whose function is uncertain. The V end lost 0 bases, the J end lost 5 bases, and 7 bases lay between the germline ends. The CDR3 runs 14 residues. The DNA of the CDR3 is TGCGCCAGCAGTCAATCGACAGGAAATGAAAAACTGTTTTTT. Encoded protein: CASSQSTGNEKLFF.

The gene calls are TRBV9 and TRBJ2-7, with D uncertain. The V gene's germline CDR1 is SGDLS and CDR2 YYNGEE. The CDR3 is 15 residues long. V lost 1 base and J 5 bases, leaving 16 bases between the germline ends. In DNA form, the CDR3 reads TGTGCCAGCAGCGTAAGCCAGCGAGAGATTGACGAGCAGTACTTC. This encodes CASSVSQREIDEQYF.

V usage is TRBV30 and J usage is TRBJ1-5; D uncertain. V was trimmed by 1 base and J by 9 bases, leaving 19 bases between them. In germline, CDR1 is GTSNPN, CDR2 SVGIG (reference sequence). The CDR3 is 15 amino acids. The CDR3 nucleotides are TGTGCCTGGAGTGCACTACCTTTAGAGCTATCGCCCCAGCATTTT. This codes for CAWSALPLELSPQHF.

This chain links TRBV18 with TRBJ2-2, with D possibly TRBD1 on 5 matching bases. This CDR3 is 17 amino acids long. Trimming took off 0 bases at V and 1 base at J, with 12 bases between the two ends. Germline assignment: CDR1 KGHSH and CDR2 LQKENI. Here the CDR3 DNA reads TGTGCCAGCTCACCACCTGGTTGGACACTGAACACCGGGGAGCTGTTTTTT. Residues: CASSPPGWTLNTGELFF. The whole variable domain, filled in from reference TRBV18 and TRBJ2-2, reads NAGVMQNPRHLVRRRGQEARLRCSPMKGHSHVYWYRQLPEEGLKFMVYLQKENIIDESGMPKERFSAEFPKEGPSILRIQQVVRGDSAAYFCASSPPGWTLNTGELFFGEGSRLTVL.

The V and J genes are TRBV7-3 and TRBJ2-3, with TRBD2 identical over 9 bases. Germline V gene data show CDR1 as SGHTA and CDR2 as FQGTGA. The V segment lost 4 bases and the J segment 3 bases; nucleotides outside the gene matches: 5. This CDR3 is built from 15 residues. Written as DNA, the CDR3 is TGTGCCAGCAGCTCGGCGGGAGGGAAGACAGATACGCAGTATTTT. This encodes CASSSAGGKTDTQYF.

The chain combines TRBV10-2 with TRBJ2-7; 7 bases align to TRBD2. Germline V gene lookup returns CDR1 WSHSY and CDR2 SAAADI. Unmatched junction bases numbered 6, after V lost 6 bases and J lost 4 bases. This CDR3 region has 13 residues. CDR3 sequence reads: CASSSGSGYEQYF. In DNA, the CDR3 is TGCGCCAGCAGCTCGGGTAGCGGGTACGAGCAGTACTTC.

CDR3 region: CASSQGGTTNEKLFF. The CDR3, as DNA: TGTGCCAGTTCGCAGGGTGGCACAACTAATGAAAAACTGTTTTTT. The V gene is TRBV19, the J gene TRBJ1-4; TRBD1 might be the D (5 bases). The V gene's germline CDR1 is LNHDA and CDR2 SQIVND (reference sequence). The CDR3 loop spans 15 amino acids. With 8 bases removed from V and 0 bases from J, the gap between germline ends came to 13 bases.

The genes are TRBV6-4 and TRBJ1-1, with TRBD1 as a possible D gene (5 bases). The germline V gene encodes CDR1 MRHNA and CDR2 SNTAGT. CDR3 length: 14 residues. V was cut by 6 bases and J by 0 bases, with 11 bases left in between. CDR3 in DNA: TGTGCCAGCAGCCAGACAGACCTGAACACTGAAGCTTTCTTT. Protein sequence: CASSQTDLNTEAFF.

The CDR3 reads CASSLQQVYAEAFF. The CDR3 bases are TGTGCCAGCAGTTTACAACAGGTTTACGCTGAAGCTTTCTTT. V and J are TRBV28 and TRBJ1-1; a possible D gene is TRBD1 (5 bases). Germline CDR1 reads MDHEN; CDR2 reads SYDVKM. Trimming cost V 2 bases and J 6 bases, with 13 bases left between them. The CDR3 contains 14 residues.

The V call is TRBV19, the J call TRBJ1-2; no definite D call. V was clipped by 6 bases and J by 5 bases, with 7 bases between them. CDR3 length: 11 amino acids. CDR1 and CDR2 from the germline V gene are LNHDA and SQIVND (reference sequence). For the CDR3, the DNA is TGTGCCAGTAGCCATTTTTATGGCTACACCTTC. This gives the protein CASSHFYGYTF. Filled out from reference TRBV19 and TRBJ1-2, the complete variable domain reads DGGITQSPKYLFRKEGQNVTLSCEQNLNHDAMYWYRQDPGQGLRLIYYSQIVNDFQKGDIAEGYSVSREKKESFPLTVTSAQKNPTAFYLCASSHFYGYTFGSGTRLTVV.

The J gene is TRBJ1-6, the V gene TRBV5-4, with 10 bases identical to TRBD1. CDR3 size: 14 residues. The germline V gene encodes CDR1 SGHNT and CDR2 YYREEE (reference sequence). V shed 5 bases and J 9 bases; nucleotides not matched to a gene: 5. This CDR3 reads CASRLTGGGSPLHF. DNA of the CDR3: TGTGCCAGCAGGCTGACAGGGGGCGGTTCACCCCTCCACTTT.

This clone was observed a few times. The V gene is TRBV20-1, the J gene TRBJ1-2; no clear D gene. V gave up 3 bases and J gave up 3 bases, with 17 bases separating them. In germline, CDR1 is DFQATT, CDR2 SNEGSKA (reference sequence). The CDR3 has 15 amino acids. CDR3: CSASRGLAGDYGYTF. The CDR3 DNA reads as TGCAGTGCTAGTCGCGGCTTGGCTGGCGACTATGGCTACACCTTC.